A few counts support the clone carrying this TCR beta chain. The source of the sample is a study of patients and donors after allogeneic stem cell transplantation. CDR3 length: 13 amino acids. The germline CDR1 and CDR2 sequences are MGHRA and YSYEKL. V shed 1 base and J 8 bases; nucleotides not matched to a gene: 1. Each CDR3 protein gets one entry after TCRdb re-called the RT-PCR reads with MiXCR. The sample consists of 900,000 to 1,000,000 distinct CDR3 sequences, about 20% of them appearing once. This rearrangement joins TRBV4-1 to TRBJ1-4; TRBD1 matches at 7 bases. The clonotype was recovered from a human donor who was either an allogeneic HSCT recipient or a stem cell or donor lymphocyte infusion donor (not recorded which). It is not recorded whose cells these are; they may come from a transplant donor. Sequencing was performed on blood, either unsorted or a sorted T cell fraction (not recorded which). CDR3 sequence reads: CASSQGTGEKLFF. The CDR3 coding sequence is TGCGCCAGCAGCCAAGGGACAGGAGAAAAACTGTTTTTT.